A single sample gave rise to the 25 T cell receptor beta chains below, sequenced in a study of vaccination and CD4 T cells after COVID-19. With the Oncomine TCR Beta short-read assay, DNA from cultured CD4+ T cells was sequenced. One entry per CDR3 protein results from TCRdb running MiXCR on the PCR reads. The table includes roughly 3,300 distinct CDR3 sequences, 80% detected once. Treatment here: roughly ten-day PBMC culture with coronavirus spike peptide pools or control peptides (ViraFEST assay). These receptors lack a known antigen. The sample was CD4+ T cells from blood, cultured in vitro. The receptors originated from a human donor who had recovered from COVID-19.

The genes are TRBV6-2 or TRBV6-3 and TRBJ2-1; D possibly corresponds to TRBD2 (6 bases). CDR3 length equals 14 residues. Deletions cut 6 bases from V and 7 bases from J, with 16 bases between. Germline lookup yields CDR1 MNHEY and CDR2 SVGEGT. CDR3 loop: CASRDSAGHNEQFF. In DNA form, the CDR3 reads TGTGCCAGCAGAGATTCGGCGGGGCATAATGAGCAGTTCTTC.

CDR3: CASSLFDRGDQPQHF. As DNA, the CDR3 is TGTGCCAGCAGTTTGTTCGACAGGGGGGACCAGCCCCAGCATTTT. The J gene is TRBJ1-5, the V gene TRBV27; 9 bases match TRBD1. Germline CDR1 reads MNHEY; CDR2 reads SMNVEV (reference sequence). The CDR3 length is 15 residues. V lost 3 bases to trimming and J lost 7 bases; unmatched junction nucleotides: 7.

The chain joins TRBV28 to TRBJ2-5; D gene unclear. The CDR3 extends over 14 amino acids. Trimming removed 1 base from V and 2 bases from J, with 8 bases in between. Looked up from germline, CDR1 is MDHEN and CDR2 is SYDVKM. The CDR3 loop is CASSLSGRQETQYF. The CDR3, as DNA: TGTGCCAGCAGTTTATCCGGACGGCAAGAGACCCAGTACTTC.

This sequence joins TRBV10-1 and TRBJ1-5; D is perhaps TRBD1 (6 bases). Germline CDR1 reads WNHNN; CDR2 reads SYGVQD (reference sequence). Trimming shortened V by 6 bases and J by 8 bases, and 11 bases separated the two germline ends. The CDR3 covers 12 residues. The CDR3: CASSDRMEPQHF. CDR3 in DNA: TGCGCCAGCAGCGACAGGATGGAGCCCCAGCATTTT.

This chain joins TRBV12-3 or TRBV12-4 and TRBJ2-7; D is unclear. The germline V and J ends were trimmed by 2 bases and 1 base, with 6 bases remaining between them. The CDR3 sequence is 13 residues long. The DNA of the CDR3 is TGTGCCAGCAGTTTATCAGTATCCTACGAGCAGTACTTC. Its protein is CASSLSVSYEQYF.

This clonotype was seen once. The CDR3 protein is CASSGDGYGYTF. The CDR3 nucleotides read TGTGCCAGCAGTGGGGACGGCTATGGCTACACCTTC. The rearrangement links TRBV12-3 or TRBV12-4 to TRBJ1-2; tentatively, D is TRBD1 (5 bases). The CDR3 has 12 amino acids. V shed 5 bases and J shed 4 bases, with 8 bases lying between them.

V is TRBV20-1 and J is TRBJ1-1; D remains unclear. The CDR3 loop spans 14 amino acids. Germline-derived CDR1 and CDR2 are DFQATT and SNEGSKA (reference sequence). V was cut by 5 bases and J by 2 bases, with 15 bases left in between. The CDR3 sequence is CSADASRSNTEAFF. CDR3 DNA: TGCAGTGCTGACGCTAGCAGATCTAACACTGAAGCTTTCTTT.

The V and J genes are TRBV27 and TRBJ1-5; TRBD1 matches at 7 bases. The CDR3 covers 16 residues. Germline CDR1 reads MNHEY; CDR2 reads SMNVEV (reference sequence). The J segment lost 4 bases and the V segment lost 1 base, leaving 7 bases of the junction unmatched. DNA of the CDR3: TGTGCCAGCAGTTTATTCGGGGGACAGAATAATCAGCCCCAGCATTTT. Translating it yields CASSLFGGQNNQPQHF.

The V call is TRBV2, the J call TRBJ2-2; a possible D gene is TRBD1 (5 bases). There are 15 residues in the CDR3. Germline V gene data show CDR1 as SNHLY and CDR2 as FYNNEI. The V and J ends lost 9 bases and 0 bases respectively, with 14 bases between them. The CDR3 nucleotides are TGTGCCAGTCATCACAGGTTCGCGAACACCGGGGAGCTGTTTTTT. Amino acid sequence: CASHHRFANTGELFF.

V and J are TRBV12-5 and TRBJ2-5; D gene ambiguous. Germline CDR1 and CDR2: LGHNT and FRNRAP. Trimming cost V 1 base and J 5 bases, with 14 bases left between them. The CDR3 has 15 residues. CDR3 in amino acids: CASGLGVVGWETQYF. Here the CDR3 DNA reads TGTGCTAGTGGTTTGGGGGTCGTTGGATGGGAGACCCAGTACTTC.

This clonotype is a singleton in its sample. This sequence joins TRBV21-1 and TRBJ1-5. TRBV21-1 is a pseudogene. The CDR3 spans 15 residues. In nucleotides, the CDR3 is TGTGCCAGCATCCCAGAAGGTAGGGAGGAACAGCCCCAGCATTTT. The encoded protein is CASIPEGREEQPQHF.

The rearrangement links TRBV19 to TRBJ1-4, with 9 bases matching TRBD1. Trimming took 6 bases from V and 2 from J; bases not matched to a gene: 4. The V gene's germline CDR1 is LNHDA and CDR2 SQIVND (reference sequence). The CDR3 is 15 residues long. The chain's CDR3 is CASRTGQGTNEKLFF. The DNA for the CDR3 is TGTGCCAGTAGAACCGGACAGGGGACTAATGAAAAACTGTTTTTT.

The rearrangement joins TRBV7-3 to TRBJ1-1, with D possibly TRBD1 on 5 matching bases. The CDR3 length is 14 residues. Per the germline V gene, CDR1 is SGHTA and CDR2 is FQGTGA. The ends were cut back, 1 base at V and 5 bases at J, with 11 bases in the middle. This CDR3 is CASSLRQGTTEAFF. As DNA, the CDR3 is TGTGCCAGCAGCTTAAGGCAAGGGACGACTGAAGCTTTCTTT.

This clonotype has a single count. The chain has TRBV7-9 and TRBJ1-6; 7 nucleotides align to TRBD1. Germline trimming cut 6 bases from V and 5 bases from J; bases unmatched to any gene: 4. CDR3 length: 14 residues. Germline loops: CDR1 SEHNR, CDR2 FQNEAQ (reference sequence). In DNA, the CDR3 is TGTGCCAGCAGTTTGCAGGGGGATAATTCACCCCTCCACTTT. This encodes CASSLQGDNSPLHF.

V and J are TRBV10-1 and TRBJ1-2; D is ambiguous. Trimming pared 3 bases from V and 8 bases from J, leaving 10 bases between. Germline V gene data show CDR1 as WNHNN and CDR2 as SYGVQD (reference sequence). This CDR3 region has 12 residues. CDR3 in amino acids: CASSDGIWGYTF. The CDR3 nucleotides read TGCGCCAGCAGTGACGGGATATGGGGCTACACCTTC.

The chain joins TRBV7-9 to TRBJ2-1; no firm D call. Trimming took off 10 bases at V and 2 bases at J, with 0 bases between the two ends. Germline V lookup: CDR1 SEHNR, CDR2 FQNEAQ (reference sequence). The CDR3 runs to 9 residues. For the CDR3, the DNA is TGTGCCACCTACAATGAGCAGTTCTTC. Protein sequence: CATYNEQFF. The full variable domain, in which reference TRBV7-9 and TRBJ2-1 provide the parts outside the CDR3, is DTGVSQNPRHKITKRGQNVTFRCDPISEHNRLYWYRQTLGQGPEFLTYFQNEAQLEKSRLLSDRFSAERPKGSFSTLEIQRTEQGDSAMYLCATYNEQFFGPGTRLTVL.

As DNA, the CDR3 is TGTGCCAGCAGACCCCTGGACGGTCAGCCCCAGCATTTT. The encoded protein is CASRPLDGQPQHF. The chain couples TRBV12-3 or TRBV12-4 to TRBJ1-5; no reliable D call. This CDR3 has 13 residues. V lost 6 bases to trimming and J lost 6 bases, with 12 bases between them.

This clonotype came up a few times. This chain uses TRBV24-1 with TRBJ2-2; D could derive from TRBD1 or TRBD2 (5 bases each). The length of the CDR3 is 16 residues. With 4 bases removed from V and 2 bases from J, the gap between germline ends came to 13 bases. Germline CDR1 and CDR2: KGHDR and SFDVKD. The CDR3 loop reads CATSDTGTANTGELFF. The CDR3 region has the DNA TGTGCCACCAGTGACACCGGGACGGCAAACACCGGGGAGCTGTTTTTT.

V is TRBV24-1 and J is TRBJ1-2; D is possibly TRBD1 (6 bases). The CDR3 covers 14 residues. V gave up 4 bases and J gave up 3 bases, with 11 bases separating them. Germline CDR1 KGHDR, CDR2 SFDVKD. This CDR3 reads CATSDRDTYYGYTF. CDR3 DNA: TGTGCCACCAGTGACCGGGACACGTACTATGGCTACACCTTC.

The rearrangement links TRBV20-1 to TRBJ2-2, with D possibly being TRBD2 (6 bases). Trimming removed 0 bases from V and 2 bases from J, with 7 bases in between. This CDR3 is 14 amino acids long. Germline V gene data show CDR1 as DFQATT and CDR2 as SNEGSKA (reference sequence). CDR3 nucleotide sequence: TGCAGTGCTAGAGAGGGGGGAAACACCGGGGAGCTGTTTTTT. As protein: CSAREGGNTGELFF.

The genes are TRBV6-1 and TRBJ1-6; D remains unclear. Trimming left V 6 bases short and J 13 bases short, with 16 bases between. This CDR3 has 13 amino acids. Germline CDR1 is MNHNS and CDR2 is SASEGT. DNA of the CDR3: TGTGCCAGCAGAACCACGACCGGACCCCCCCTCCACTTT. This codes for CASRTTTGPPLHF.

In nucleotides, the CDR3 is TGCGCCAGCAGTGGGAACACTGAAGCTTTCTTT. Protein product: CASSGNTEAFF. This sequence joins TRBV10-1 and TRBJ1-1; D uncertain. Germline CDR1 reads WNHNN; CDR2 reads SYGVQD (reference sequence). The V end was cut by 4 bases, the J end by 1 base, with 1 base between. The CDR3 has 11 residues.

CDR3 in amino acids: CSAAPDSYGYTF. CDR3 sequence (DNA): TGCAGTGCCGCCCCGGACTCCTATGGCTACACCTTC. The gene calls are TRBV20-1 and TRBJ1-2, with D hard to call. V dropped 6 bases and J dropped 4 bases, with 12 bases sitting between them. The V gene's germline CDR1 is DFQATT and CDR2 SNEGSKA (reference sequence). The CDR3 has 12 amino acids.

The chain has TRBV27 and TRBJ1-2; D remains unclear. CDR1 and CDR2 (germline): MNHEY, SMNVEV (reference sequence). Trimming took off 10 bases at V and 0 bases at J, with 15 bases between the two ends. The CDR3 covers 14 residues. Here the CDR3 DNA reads TGTGCCATCTTCAAGCCCCTGGCTAACTATGGCTACACCTTC. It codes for CAIFKPLANYGYTF.

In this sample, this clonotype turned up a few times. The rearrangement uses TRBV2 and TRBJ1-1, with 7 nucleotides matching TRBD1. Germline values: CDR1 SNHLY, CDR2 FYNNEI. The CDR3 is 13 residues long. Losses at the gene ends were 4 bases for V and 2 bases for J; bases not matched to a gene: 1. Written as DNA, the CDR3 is TGTGCCAGCAGTGGACAGGGAAACACTGAAGCTTTCTTT. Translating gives CASSGQGNTEAFF.